The 25 T cell receptor beta chains below were found in one sample sequenced in a study of T-cell reconstitution after alpha-beta-depleted transplantation in children. Unique molecular identifiers were incorporated into the prepared TCRbeta library. TCRdb itself ran the PCR reads through MiXCR, one entry per CDR3 protein. The sample contains approximately 230,000 distinct CDR3 sequences, 20% to 30% of which appear only once. The material was PBMCs, mostly from graft donor cells, obtained 360 days after TCRalphabeta/CD19-depleted stem cell transplant. These receptor sequences come from a female patient aged 2-15 years who had a stem cell transplant for congenital amegakaryocytic thrombocytopenia, so the T cells may come from the graft donor.

This clonotype was seen more than once but under ten times. The chain is built from TRBV12-3 or TRBV12-4 and TRBJ1-2; D ambiguous. Between the trimmed V and J ends, which lost 4 bases and 0 bases, there was a span of 9 bases. CDR3 length equals 14 residues. DNA for the CDR3: TGTGCCAGCAGTTATACCCGTGCTAACTATGGCTACACCTTC. This codes for CASSYTRANYGYTF.

This clonotype was seen ten or more times. The rearrangement uses TRBV12-3 or TRBV12-4 and TRBJ1-3; 9 nucleotides line up with TRBD1. There are 15 residues in the CDR3. V shed 3 bases and J 4 bases; nucleotides not matched to a gene: 4. The CDR3 protein is CASSFYRGQGNTIYF. DNA for the CDR3: TGTGCCAGCAGTTTCTACAGGGGGCAAGGAAACACCATATATTTT.

This clonotype came up once. The chain recombines TRBV20-1 with TRBJ2-7; TRBD2 aligns across 8 bases. This CDR3 has 14 residues. V lost 7 bases, J lost 0 bases, and 8 bases stayed unmatched. Germline V lookup: CDR1 DFQATT, CDR2 SNEGSKA (reference sequence). CDR3 in amino acids: CSVKGGRSSYEQYF. The CDR3 DNA sequence: TGCAGTGTCAAAGGCGGGAGGAGCTCCTACGAGCAGTACTTC.

A few counts support this clonotype. The chain links TRBV2 to TRBJ2-5; weak D call: TRBD2 (6 bases). V was clipped by 11 bases and J by 7 bases, with 20 bases between them. Germline V gene sequence: CDR1 SNHLY, CDR2 FYNNEI. This CDR3 is 13 amino acids long. This CDR3 reads CAGRTTSRATQYF. The DNA of the CDR3 is TGTGCCGGAAGGACGACTAGTCGGGCGACCCAGTACTTC.

The chain employs TRBV4-2 and TRBJ2-2, with 11 bases lining up with TRBD1. The J segment lost 2 bases and the V segment lost 1 base, leaving 3 bases of the junction unmatched. In germline, CDR1 is LGHNA, CDR2 YNFKEQ. The CDR3 consists of 17 residues. As DNA, the CDR3 is TGTGCCAGCAGCCAAGCCCGGACAGGGGGCAACACCGGGGAGCTGTTTTTT. Protein sequence: CASSQARTGGNTGELFF.

The rearrangement joins TRBV25-1 to TRBJ2-3; 7 nucleotides match TRBD2. V trimming: 4 bases; J trimming: 3 bases; junction bases outside the gene matches: 4. This CDR3 is built from 14 residues. Germline V gives CDR1 MGHDK, CDR2 SYGVNS. CDR3 in DNA: TGTGCCAGCAGTGTGAGGGAGGGGACAGATACGCAGTATTTT. It specifies CASSVREGTDTQYF.

The chain combines TRBV4-3 with TRBJ2-5; D remains ambiguous. The CDR3 extends over 16 amino acids. CDR1 is LGHNA, CDR2 YSLEER, per germline. V was pared by 2 bases and J by 5 bases, with 18 bases between. The CDR3 loop reads CASSQYSDRLSETQYF. The CDR3 DNA reads TGCGCCAGCAGCCAATATTCGGACCGGTTATCGGAGACCCAGTACTTC.

Turning to this clonotype: With a much larger clone just one base away, this may be a read error. V and J are TRBV12-3 or TRBV12-4 and TRBJ2-2; no definite D call. The V end was cut by 6 bases, the J end by 5 bases, with 7 bases between. This CDR3 is 12 amino acids long. Written as DNA, the CDR3 is TGTGCCAGCAGGATGTTGACCGGGGAGCTGTTTTTT. Translated: CASRMLTGELFF.

This clonotype has a count of ten or more. The rearrangement joins TRBV24-1 to TRBJ1-3; no clear D gene. Per the germline V gene, CDR1 is KGHDR and CDR2 is SFDVKD. The CDR3 consists of 14 residues. Trimming took 2 bases from V and 7 from J, leaving 11 bases between them. The CDR3 protein is CATSDSSLGNTIYF. Written as DNA, the CDR3 is TGTGCCACCAGTGATTCCAGTCTCGGGAACACCATATATTTT.

The genes are TRBV13 and TRBJ2-2, with D possibly being TRBD1 (5 bases). The V end lost 5 bases, the J end lost 5 bases, and 12 bases lay between the germline ends. The CDR3 extends over 14 amino acids. The germline V gene encodes CDR1 PRHDT and CDR2 FYEKMQ (reference sequence). Written as DNA, the CDR3 is TGTGCCAGCAGCGTATGGGGCGGAACCGGGGAGCTGTTTTTT. This codes for CASSVWGGTGELFF.

The CDR3 protein is CASSHPGPLAGYNEQFF. CDR3 coding DNA: TGTGCCAGCAGCCACCCCGGCCCACTAGCGGGGTACAATGAGCAGTTCTTC. V is TRBV7-7 and J is TRBJ2-1; 10 bases align to TRBD2. The CDR3 consists of 17 residues. Trimming cost V 5 bases and J 4 bases; bases outside gene matches: 11. CDR1 is SSHAT, CDR2 FNYEAQ, per germline (reference sequence).

In its sample, this clonotype was seen a few times. The rearrangement uses TRBV4-1 and TRBJ2-4, with a weak D call TRBD1 (6 bases). Trimming took off 2 bases at V and 0 bases at J, with 17 bases between the two ends. This CDR3 contains 18 residues. Germline CDR1 MGHRA, CDR2 YSYEKL. DNA for the CDR3: TGCGCCAGCAGCCAAATTCCGACAGGCCCCTTAGCCAAAAACATTCAGTACTTC. Residues: CASSQIPTGPLAKNIQYF.

The chain carries TRBV6-5 and TRBJ1-2, with D unresolved. From germline, CDR1 is MNHEY and CDR2 SVGAGI. Trimming cost V 2 bases and J 2 bases, with 6 bases left between them. The CDR3 has 13 residues. The CDR3 here is CASSYGKNYGYTF. CDR3 sequence (DNA): TGTGCCAGCAGTTACGGGAAGAACTATGGCTACACCTTC.

This clonotype was picked up many times. In nucleotides, the CDR3 is TGTGCCAGCAGCCAAGAAAACCCGTACGCCAATGAGCAGTTCTTC. The encoded protein is CASSQENPYANEQFF. The rearrangement links TRBV3-1 to TRBJ2-1; D gene ambiguous. Trimming removed 0 bases from V and 6 bases from J, with 12 bases in between. The CDR3 consists of 15 residues. CDR1 and CDR2 (germline): LGHDT, YNNKEL (reference sequence).

This clonotype turned up a few times. The chain links TRBV18 to TRBJ1-2; 9 nucleotides match TRBD1. There are 16 residues in the CDR3. The junction had 8 bases not matched to a gene; V was cut back by 3 bases and J by 3 bases. CDR1 is KGHSH and CDR2 is LQKENI in the germline V gene. CDR3 nucleotide sequence: TGTGCCAGCTCACCGAGGACAGGGGATAAGGACTATGGCTACACCTTC. Translation: CASSPRTGDKDYGYTF.

With regard to this clonotype: This may be a read error, as it is one base from a much larger clone. The V call is TRBV20-1, the J call TRBJ2-3, with 8 bases lining up with TRBD2. The J segment lost 1 base and the V segment lost 3 bases, leaving 3 bases of the junction unmatched. Germline CDR1 DFQATT, CDR2 SNEGSKA (reference sequence). This CDR3 has 14 residues. Here the CDR3 DNA reads TGCAGTGCTAGCGGGAGGGCCCGCACAGATACGCAGTATTTT. It specifies CSASGRARTDTQYF.

V gene TRBV7-8 combines with J gene TRBJ2-7; D not resolved. Trimming left V 7 bases short and J 2 bases short, with 21 bases between. The CDR3 covers 16 residues. Germline CDR1 reads SGHVS; CDR2 reads FQNEAQ. In DNA form, the CDR3 reads TGTGCCAGCACGCCAATAGTAGCCTATTACACCTACGAGCAGTACTTC. Its translation is CASTPIVAYYTYEQYF.

The V call is TRBV9, the J call TRBJ1-2, with D unresolved. Germline V gene sequence: CDR1 SGDLS, CDR2 YYNGEE. CDR3 length equals 14 residues. Trimming cost V 0 bases and J 4 bases, with 10 bases left between them. As DNA, the CDR3 is TGTGCCAGCAGCGTAGACTTGGGGTTCTATGGCTACACCTTC. Translation gives CASSVDLGFYGYTF.

This chain links TRBV27 with TRBJ1-6, with D tentatively TRBD1 (6 bases). This CDR3 comprises 13 residues. The germline V gene encodes CDR1 MNHEY and CDR2 SMNVEV (reference sequence). V was clipped by 6 bases and J by 8 bases, with 11 bases between them. The DNA for the CDR3 is TGTGCCAGCAGCCTTCGACAGGATTCACCCCTCCACTTT. It encodes CASSLRQDSPLHF.

This sequence joins TRBV30 and TRBJ2-3; the match to TRBD1 covers 8 bases. Trimming at V came to 2 bases and at J to 3 bases, leaving 7 bases not matched to a gene. CDR1 is GTSNPN, CDR2 SVGIG, per germline (reference sequence). This CDR3 is built from 15 residues. The DNA of the CDR3 is TGTGCCTGGAGTCAGCCGGGACAGGAGACAGATACGCAGTATTTT. Protein product: CAWSQPGQETDTQYF.

CDR3 nucleotides: TGTGCCATCAGAGCTGTCTCCGGCACTGAAGCTTTCTTT. It yields the protein CAIRAVSGTEAFF. The gene calls are TRBV10-3 and TRBJ1-1; the D is unclear. V dropped 6 bases and J dropped 4 bases, with 12 bases sitting between them. CDR3 length equals 13 residues. Germline V gene sequence: CDR1 ENHRY, CDR2 SYGVKD.

V is TRBV15 and J is TRBJ1-1, with no clear D. The germline V and J ends were trimmed by 0 bases and 3 bases, with 5 bases remaining between them. From germline, CDR1 is LNHNV and CDR2 YYDKDF (reference sequence). The CDR3 sequence is 13 residues long. CDR3 sequence: CATSREGYTEAFF. In nucleotides, the CDR3 is TGTGCCACCAGCAGAGAAGGGTACACTGAAGCTTTCTTT.

The V gene is TRBV9, the J gene TRBJ2-2; 11 nucleotides agree with TRBD2. The V segment lost 6 bases and the J segment 4 bases; nucleotides outside the gene matches: 11. From germline, CDR1 is SGDLS and CDR2 YYNGEE. This CDR3 contains 17 residues. This CDR3 is CASTSPSGTSGTGELFF. CDR3 sequence (DNA): TGTGCCAGCACCAGTCCGTCCGGGACTAGCGGCACCGGGGAGCTGTTTTTT.

Note on this clonotype: Lacking the conserved final phenylalanine or tryptophan, this CDR3 likely reflects a read error. The DNA is left out, because the CDR3 cannot be placed on it with certainty; the CDR3 is given as TCRdb lists it. The genes are TRBV28 and TRBJ2-5; the table's D call, TRBD1, was not checked against the DNA. In germline, CDR1 is MDHEN, CDR2 SYDVKM. The CDR3 length is 16 residues, termini included. This chain's CDR3 is CASSSEFPGQGARVRI.

The rearrangement joins TRBV6-2 or TRBV6-3 to TRBJ2-1; 10 bases map to TRBD2. V shed 5 bases and J 14 bases; nucleotides not matched to a gene: 9. CDR3 length: 13 residues. Germline V gene data show CDR1 as MNHEY and CDR2 as SVGEGT. This CDR3 is CASSLPGLADEFF. The CDR3 DNA reads as TGTGCCAGCAGTCTCCCCGGACTAGCGGATGAGTTCTTC.